The rows below give T cell receptor beta chains drawn from one sample of a study of cytomegalovirus exposure and HLA in healthy donors. Measured with immunoSEQ multiplex PCR; TCRdb has only the in-frame clones, and not every one. This sample's table reports around 33,000 clones. Sequences were obtained from PBMCs. These receptors all stem from a man aged 35-49 years in good health and CMV-seronegative. CDR3s include the opening cysteine and the closing phenylalanine or tryptophan. The order of the fields is V gene, J gene, D gene, CDR3 protein, CDR3 DNA. The D gene is left open where the match is weak.

V gene: TRBV27
J gene: TRBJ1-5
D gene: .
CDR3 protein: CASNAPRGGGNQPQHF
CDR3 DNA: TGTGCCAGCAACGCGCCCAGGGGTGGAGGCAATCAGCCCCAGCATTTT

V gene: TRBV27
J gene: TRBJ2-7
D gene: .
CDR3 protein: CASSSPGHSSYEQYF
CDR3 DNA: TGTGCCAGCAGTTCCCCGGGACACAGCTCCTACGAGCAGTACTTC

V gene: TRBV29-1
J gene: TRBJ1-2
D gene: TRBD1
CDR3 protein: CSVGRSDRTNYGYTF
CDR3 DNA: TGCAGCGTTGGTAGGTCGGACAGGACGAACTATGGCTACACCTTC

V gene: TRBV28
J gene: TRBJ1-2
D gene: .
CDR3 protein: CASSSRESNYGYTF
CDR3 DNA: TGTGCCAGCAGTTCGAGGGAGTCTAACTATGGCTACACCTTC

V gene: TRBV5-4
J gene: TRBJ2-3
D gene: TRBD2
CDR3 protein: CASSPTLAGVRDTQYF
CDR3 DNA: TGTGCCAGCAGCCCAACACTAGCGGGAGTTCGAGATACGCAGTATTTT

V gene: TRBV5-5
J gene: TRBJ1-1
D gene: .
CDR3 protein: CASSLSMVSTEAFF
CDR3 DNA: TGTGCCAGCAGCTTGTCCATGGTTAGCACTGAAGCTTTCTTT

V gene: TRBV5-1
J gene: TRBJ1-1
D gene: .
CDR3 protein: CASSMNTGLDEAFF
CDR3 DNA: TGCGCCAGCAGCATGAATACAGGGCTGGATGAAGCTTTCTTT

V gene: TRBV11-2
J gene: TRBJ2-6
D gene: TRBD1
CDR3 protein: CASSFRDRQLGANVLTF
CDR3 DNA: TGTGCCAGCAGCTTCAGGGACAGGCAGCTGGGGGCCAACGTCCTGACTTTC

V gene: TRBV5-1
J gene: TRBJ1-2
D gene: .
CDR3 protein: CASSPGGFDNYGYTF
CDR3 DNA: TGCGCCAGCAGCCCGGGGGGTTTCGATAACTATGGCTACACCTTC

V gene: TRBV9
J gene: TRBJ2-7
D gene: .
CDR3 protein: CASSVGSRTGEQYF
CDR3 DNA: TGTGCCAGCAGCGTAGGTTCCCGAACGGGCGAGCAGTACTTC

V gene: TRBV5-4
J gene: TRBJ2-7
D gene: TRBD2
CDR3 protein: CASSQEIAGAYEQYF
CDR3 DNA: TGTGCCAGCAGCCAGGAGATAGCGGGAGCATACGAGCAGTACTTC

V gene: TRBV7-2
J gene: TRBJ1-2
D gene: TRBD1
CDR3 protein: CASSAQTGDAGYTF
CDR3 DNA: TGTGCCAGCAGCGCCCAGACAGGGGACGCGGGCTACACCTTC

V gene: TRBV9
J gene: TRBJ2-5
D gene: .
CDR3 protein: CASSVAGGYQETQYF
CDR3 DNA: TGTGCCAGCAGCGTAGCTGGAGGGTACCAAGAGACCCAGTACTTC

V gene: TRBV7-2
J gene: TRBJ2-5
D gene: TRBD2
CDR3 protein: CASRITSGSMETQYF
CDR3 DNA: TGTGCCAGCAGAATAACTAGCGGGAGTATGGAGACCCAGTACTTC

V gene: TRBV6-5
J gene: TRBJ2-1
D gene: .
CDR3 protein: CASSSVGGLYNEQFF
CDR3 DNA: TGTGCCAGCAGTTCCGTCGGGGGGCTTTACAATGAGCAGTTCTTC

V gene: TRBV6-6
J gene: TRBJ2-2
D gene: .
CDR3 protein: CASRGAGENGELFF
CDR3 DNA: TGTGCCAGCAGAGGGGCAGGGGAAAACGGGGAGCTGTTTTTT

V gene: TRBV11-3
J gene: TRBJ2-7
D gene: .
CDR3 protein: CASSNRRDYEQYF
CDR3 DNA: TGTGCCAGCAGCAACCGACGGGACTACGAGCAGTACTTC

V gene: TRBV19
J gene: TRBJ2-2
D gene: TRBD1
CDR3 protein: CASSRVTGVAGELFF
CDR3 DNA: TGTGCCAGTAGTAGGGTGACAGGGGTTGCAGGGGAGCTGTTTTTT

V gene: TRBV6-5
J gene: TRBJ2-7
D gene: TRBD1
CDR3 protein: CASPFDRGISEQYF
CDR3 DNA: TGTGCCAGCCCCTTCGACAGGGGTATAAGCGAGCAGTACTTC

V gene: TRBV28
J gene: TRBJ2-7
D gene: TRBD1
CDR3 protein: CASSLSGGDEQYF
CDR3 DNA: TGTGCCAGCAGTTTATCAGGGGGCGACGAGCAGTACTTC

V gene: TRBV11-2
J gene: TRBJ2-7
D gene: TRBD2
CDR3 protein: CASSFGLAVYEQYF
CDR3 DNA: TGTGCCAGCAGCTTTGGACTAGCGGTCTACGAGCAGTACTTC

V gene: TRBV6-6
J gene: TRBJ1-2
D gene: .
CDR3 protein: CASSPGVGYGYTF
CDR3 DNA: TGTGCCAGCAGCCCGGGGGTCGGATATGGCTACACCTTC

V gene: TRBV4-2
J gene: TRBJ2-1
D gene: TRBD2
CDR3 protein: CASSQARAGAAYNEQFF
CDR3 DNA: TGTGCCAGCAGCCAGGCCCGGGCGGGAGCCGCCTACAATGAGCAGTTCTTC

V gene: TRBV30
J gene: TRBJ2-3
D gene: .
CDR3 protein: CAWKGLQSTDTQYF
CDR3 DNA: TGTGCCTGGAAAGGCTTACAGTCCACAGATACGCAGTATTTT

V gene: TRBV19
J gene: TRBJ2-6
D gene: TRBD2
CDR3 protein: CASSKGSGYSGANVLTF
CDR3 DNA: TGTGCCAGTAGTAAAGGTAGCGGGTACTCTGGGGCCAACGTCCTGACTTTC

V gene: TRBV15
J gene: TRBJ2-2
D gene: .
CDR3 protein: CATQRAVVDTGELFF
CDR3 DNA: TGTGCCACGCAGAGGGCGGTCGTAGACACCGGGGAGCTGTTTTTT

V gene: TRBV6-1
J gene: TRBJ2-1
D gene: TRBD1
CDR3 protein: CASSEEQGADNEQFF
CDR3 DNA: TGTGCCAGCAGTGAAGAACAGGGGGCCGACAATGAGCAGTTCTTC

V gene: TRBV28
J gene: TRBJ1-2
D gene: TRBD1
CDR3 protein: CAVEVGQGLGYTF
CDR3 DNA: TGTGCCGTAGAAGTGGGACAGGGGCTAGGCTACACCTTC

V gene: TRBV20-1
J gene: TRBJ2-1
D gene: .
CDR3 protein: CSARETTQQFF
CDR3 DNA: TGCAGTGCTAGAGAGACTACCCAGCAGTTCTTC

V gene: TRBV19
J gene: TRBJ2-7
D gene: TRBD1
CDR3 protein: CASSYRGTYEQYF
CDR3 DNA: TGTGCCAGTAGTTACAGGGGAACCTACGAGCAGTACTTC

V gene: TRBV19
J gene: TRBJ2-7
D gene: .
CDR3 protein: CASSKLAAPQGAEQYF
CDR3 DNA: TGTGCCAGTAGCAAATTGGCGGCACCACAAGGGGCCGAGCAGTACTTC

V gene: TRBV4-1
J gene: TRBJ2-2
D gene: .
CDR3 protein: CASSSPGVGAIRTGELFF
CDR3 DNA: TGCGCCAGCAGCTCCCCGGGCGTGGGGGCTATAAGGACCGGGGAGCTGTTTTTT

V gene: TRBV5-4
J gene: TRBJ1-2
D gene: TRBD1
CDR3 protein: CASSPQGVDGYTF
CDR3 DNA: TGTGCCAGCAGCCCACAGGGGGTGGATGGCTACACCTTC

V gene: TRBV14
J gene: TRBJ2-7
D gene: .
CDR3 protein: CASSQIQERPQDEQYF
CDR3 DNA: TGTGCCAGCAGCCAAATTCAGGAGCGGCCTCAGGACGAGCAGTACTTC

V gene: TRBV7-8
J gene: TRBJ1-5
D gene: .
CDR3 protein: CASSLGESQGQPQHF
CDR3 DNA: TGTGCCAGCAGCTTAGGGGAATCACAGGGTCAGCCCCAGCATTTT

V gene: TRBV6-1
J gene: TRBJ2-5
D gene: .
CDR3 protein: CASSEFPGAGETQYF
CDR3 DNA: TGTGCCAGCAGTGAGTTTCCAGGGGCCGGGGAGACCCAGTACTTC

V gene: TRBV5-1
J gene: TRBJ2-4
D gene: TRBD2
CDR3 protein: CASSLGALAASQNIQYF
CDR3 DNA: TGCGCCAGCAGCTTGGGGGCGCTAGCGGCTTCTCAAAACATTCAGTACTTC

V gene: TRBV7-9
J gene: TRBJ2-7
D gene: .
CDR3 protein: CASSVAGYEQYF
CDR3 DNA: TGTGCCAGCAGCGTGGCGGGCTACGAGCAGTACTTC

V gene: TRBV30
J gene: TRBJ1-2
D gene: .
CDR3 protein: CAWSRGGIYGYTF
CDR3 DNA: TGTGCCTGGAGTCGGGGGGGAATCTATGGCTACACCTTC

V gene: TRBV4-1
J gene: TRBJ2-1
D gene: .
CDR3 protein: CASNVGGDYNEQFF
CDR3 DNA: TGCGCCAGTAACGTAGGAGGGGATTACAATGAGCAGTTCTTC

V gene: TRBV7-6
J gene: TRBJ2-2
D gene: .
CDR3 protein: CASSLAGETAGELFF
CDR3 DNA: TGTGCCAGCAGCTTAGCAGGGGAAACAGCCGGGGAGCTGTTTTTT

V gene: TRBV4-3
J gene: TRBJ2-1
D gene: TRBD2
CDR3 protein: CASSQLWASGAVNEQFF
CDR3 DNA: TGCGCCAGCAGCCAACTATGGGCTAGCGGGGCTGTCAATGAGCAGTTCTTC